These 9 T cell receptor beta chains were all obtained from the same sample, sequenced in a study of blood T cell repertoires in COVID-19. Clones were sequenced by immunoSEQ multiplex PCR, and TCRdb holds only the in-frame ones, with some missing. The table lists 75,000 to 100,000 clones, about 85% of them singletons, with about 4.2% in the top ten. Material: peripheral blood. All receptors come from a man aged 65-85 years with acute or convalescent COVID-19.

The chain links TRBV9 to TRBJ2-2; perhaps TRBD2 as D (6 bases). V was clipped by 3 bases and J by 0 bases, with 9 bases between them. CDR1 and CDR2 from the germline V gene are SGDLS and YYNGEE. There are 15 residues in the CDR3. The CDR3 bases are TGTGCCAGCAGCGCTCGGGACTCGAACACCGGGGAGCTGTTTTTT. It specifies CASSARDSNTGELFF.

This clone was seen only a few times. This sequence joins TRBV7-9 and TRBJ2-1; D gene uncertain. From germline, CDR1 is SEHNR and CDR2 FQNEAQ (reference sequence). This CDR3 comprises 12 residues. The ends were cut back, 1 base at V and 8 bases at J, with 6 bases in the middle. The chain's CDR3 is CASSLVGYEQFF. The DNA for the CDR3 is TGTGCCAGCAGCTTAGTCGGTTATGAGCAGTTCTTC. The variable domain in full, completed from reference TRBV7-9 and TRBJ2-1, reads DTGVSQNPRHKITKRGQNVTFRCDPISEHNRLYWYRQTLGQGPEFLTYFQNEAQLEKSRLLSDRFSAERPKGSFSTLEIQRTEQGDSAMYLCASSLVGYEQFFGPGTRLTVL.

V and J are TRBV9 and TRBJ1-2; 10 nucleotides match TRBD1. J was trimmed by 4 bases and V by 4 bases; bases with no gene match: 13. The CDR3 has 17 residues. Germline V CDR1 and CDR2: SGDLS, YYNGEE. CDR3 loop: CASSTQLPGQGSYGYTF. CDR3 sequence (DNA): TGTGCCAGCAGCACTCAGCTTCCGGGACAGGGGTCCTATGGCTACACCTTC.

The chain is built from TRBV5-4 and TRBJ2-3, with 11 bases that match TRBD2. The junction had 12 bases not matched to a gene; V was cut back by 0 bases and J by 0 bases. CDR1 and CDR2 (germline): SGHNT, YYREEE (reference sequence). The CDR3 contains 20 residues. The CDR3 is CASSLDRTSGGSISTDTQYF. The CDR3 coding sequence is TGTGCCAGCAGCTTGGATCGAACTAGCGGGGGCTCTATAAGCACAGATACGCAGTATTTT. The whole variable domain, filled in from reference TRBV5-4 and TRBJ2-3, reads ETGVTQSPTHLIKTRGQQVTLRCSSQSGHNTVSWYQQALGQGPQFIFQYYREEENGRGNFPPRFSGLQFPNYSSELNVNALELDDSALYLCASSLDRTSGGSISTDTQYFGPGTRLTVL.

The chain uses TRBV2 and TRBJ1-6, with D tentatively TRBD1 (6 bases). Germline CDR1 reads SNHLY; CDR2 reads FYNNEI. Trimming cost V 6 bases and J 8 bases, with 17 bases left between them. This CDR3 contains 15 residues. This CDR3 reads CASSGSGGTYSPLHF. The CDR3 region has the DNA TGTGCCAGCAGCGGCAGCGGGGGCACTTATTCACCCCTCCACTTT.

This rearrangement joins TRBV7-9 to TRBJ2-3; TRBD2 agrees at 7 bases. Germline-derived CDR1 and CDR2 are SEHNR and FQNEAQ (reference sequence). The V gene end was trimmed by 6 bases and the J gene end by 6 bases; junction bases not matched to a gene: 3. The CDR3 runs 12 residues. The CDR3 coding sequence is TGTGCCAGCAGTTTTAGCGGGGATACGCAGTATTTT. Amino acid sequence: CASSFSGDTQYF.

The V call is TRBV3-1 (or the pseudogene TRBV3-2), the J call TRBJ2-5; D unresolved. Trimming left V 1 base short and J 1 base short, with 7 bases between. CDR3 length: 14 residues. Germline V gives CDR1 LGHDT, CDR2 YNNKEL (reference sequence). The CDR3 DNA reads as TGTGCCAGCAGCCAAGCTAAGCTCCAAGAGACCCAGTACTTC. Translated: CASSQAKLQETQYF.

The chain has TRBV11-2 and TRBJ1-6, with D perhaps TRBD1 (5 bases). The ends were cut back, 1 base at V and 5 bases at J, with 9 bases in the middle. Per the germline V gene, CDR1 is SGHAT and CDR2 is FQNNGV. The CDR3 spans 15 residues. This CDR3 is CASSLAAGNNSPLHF. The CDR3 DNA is TGTGCCAGCAGCTTAGCGGCAGGGAATAATTCACCCCTCCACTTT.

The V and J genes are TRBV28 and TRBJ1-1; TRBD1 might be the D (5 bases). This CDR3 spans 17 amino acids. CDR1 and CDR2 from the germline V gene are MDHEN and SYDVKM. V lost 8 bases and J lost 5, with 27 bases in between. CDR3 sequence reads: CASPPGVSPGTGTEAFF. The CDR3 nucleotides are TGTGCCAGCCCCCCGGGAGTTTCACCGGGGACGGGAACTGAAGCTTTCTTT.